The sample holds a few counts of the clone carrying this T cell receptor (beta chain). The antigen is not known. Germline CDR1 is DFQATT and CDR2 is SNEGSKA (reference sequence). The CDR3 length is 14 residues. V dropped 5 bases and J dropped 2 bases, with 12 bases sitting between them. Researchers used 5'RACE with constant-segment primers to make TCR alpha and TCR beta cDNA libraries that carry sample barcodes and UMIs. TCRdb independently ran MiXCR on the 5' RACE reads; one entry per CDR3 protein. The repertoire consists of 250,000 to 300,000 distinct CDR3 sequences, with 15% to 20% occurring once and the leading ten covering around 23%. This entry comes from a study of T-cell memory formation after mild COVID-19. Study-wide results and caveats: The pre-infection memory compartment contained some responding clones, suggesting cross-reactive memory joined. CD8+ contracting clones occupied EMRA, while CD4+ ones occupied mainly CM and EM.

The specimen sequenced was PBMCs or a T cell subset sorted from them (not recorded which). The origin of this receptor is a man aged 18 to 30 who had mild COVID-19 (a few samples of this study predate the infection). Cell type and time point are not known. The genes are TRBV20-1 and TRBJ2-2, with D possibly TRBD2 on 5 matching bases. CDR3: CSASAGINTGELFF. The CDR3 nucleotides read TGCAGTGCTTCGGCCGGGATCAACACCGGGGAGCTGTTTTTT.